The entry below gives a single T cell receptor (beta chain) sequence along with its context. Its antigen is currently unknown. A second about 7 to 12 cycle PCR used barcoded and J-beta primers. Each sample provided no less than 2.5 million CDR3-containing paired-end reads. From the 5' RACE reads, TCRdb called clonotypes with MiXCR, one entry per CDR3 protein. The data show about 1.1 million distinct CDR3 sequences, roughly two fifths seen once. This entry is derived from a study of blood T cells in healthy people across ages. Study-level points and caveats: Across samples, TCR beta diversity tracked strongly with naive T cell percentage. Roughly linear age-related decline in beta diversity appeared, significant by age 40.

This CDR3 comprises 16 residues. Germline loops: CDR1 DFQATT, CDR2 SNEGSKA (reference sequence). Trimming left V 2 bases short and J 0 bases short, with 14 bases between. Total RNA was extracted at no less than 5.5 micrograms per sample. The origin of this receptor is a man in his late teens or twenties in good health. This chain connects TRBV20-1 to TRBJ1-5, with no clear D. Sequencing was performed on blood. The CDR3 protein is CSARYSPDLSNQPQHF. DNA for the CDR3: TGCAGTGCTAGATATTCGCCGGACCTTAGCAATCAGCCCCAGCATTTT.